This is a list of T cell receptor beta chains from one sample in a study of blood T cell repertoires in COVID-19. The assay was immunoSEQ multiplex PCR, and TCRdb's table has in-frame clones only and misses some. The data hold fewer than 200,000 clones, with 85% observed a single time. The sample consisted of peripheral blood. These receptors came from a human donor with acute or convalescent COVID-19. The donor label of this sample is uncertain. The CDR3 runs from the conserved cysteine through the conserved F or W. A D gene is named only where the DNA matches it firmly. Size is omitted from some rows. Given values are once, few, many or a class for expanded clones.

v_gene	j_gene	abundance	d_gene	CDR3aa	CDR3nt
TRBV6-5	TRBJ1-5	.	TRBD1	CASSMTGNQPQHF	TGTGCCAGCAGTATGACAGGGAATCAGCCCCAGCATTTT
TRBV15	TRBJ2-1	.	.	CATPSRGINEQFF	TGTGCCACCCCCTCACGGGGGATCAATGAGCAGTTCTTC
TRBV7-6	TRBJ2-1	few	.	CASSASQGSSYNEQFF	TGTGCCAGCAGCGCCTCTCAGGGGAGCTCCTACAATGAGCAGTTCTTC
TRBV24-1	TRBJ2-2	.	.	CATSDFAGRAQGGELFF	TGTGCCACCAGTGATTTTGCGGGCCGGGCGCAAGGCGGGGAGCTGTTTTTT
TRBV30	TRBJ2-7	few	TRBD2	CAWSGGDAYEQYF	TGTGCCTGGAGCGGGGGGGACGCCTACGAGCAGTACTTC
TRBV7-2	TRBJ1-5	.	TRBD1	CASSFVVGQGNQPQHF	TGTGCCAGCAGCTTCGTAGTTGGACAGGGCAATCAGCCCCAGCATTTT
TRBV14	TRBJ2-3	.	TRBD2	CASSQPAGGFTDTQYF	TGTGCCAGCAGCCAACCAGCGGGGGGGTTCACAGATACGCAGTATTTT
TRBV4-2	TRBJ2-3	.	.	CASSLTPGGASTDTQYF	TGTGCCAGCAGCCTGACCCCCGGCGGCGCTAGCACAGATACGCAGTATTTT
TRBV7-3	TRBJ2-5	.	TRBD2	CASSPDPRASGGETQYF	TGTGCCAGCAGCCCCGACCCGCGGGCTAGCGGGGGGGAGACCCAGTACTTC
TRBV30	TRBJ1-1	.	TRBD1	CAWSFRDRNTEAFF	TGTGCCTGGAGTTTCCGGGACAGGAACACTGAAGCTTTCTTT
TRBV18	TRBJ1-2	.	TRBD1	CASSPPGQGAGGYTF	TGTGCCAGCTCACCTCCGGGACAGGGGGCCGGTGGCTACACCTTC
TRBV5-1	TRBJ2-7	many	.	CASSLSSGTGAYSYEQYF	TGCGCCAGCAGCTTGAGTTCAGGAACAGGTGCATACTCCTACGAGCAGTACTTC
TRBV18	TRBJ1-2	.	TRBD1	CASSPDSQGDGYTF	TGTGCCAGCTCTCCGGACAGTCAGGGGGATGGCTACACCTTC
TRBV4-1	TRBJ2-1	.	TRBD2	CASSQDPGGSYNEQFF	TGCGCCAGCAGCCAAGATCCCGGGGGGTCATACAATGAGCAGTTCTTC
TRBV19	TRBJ2-1	.	TRBD2	CASSILAGVDNEQFF	TGTGCCAGTAGTATCCTAGCGGGGGTGGACAATGAGCAGTTCTTC
TRBV6-5	TRBJ1-4	.	.	CASSYGGGNEKLFF	TGTGCCAGCAGTTATGGGGGAGGCAATGAAAAACTGTTTTTT